This entry describes one T cell receptor (beta chain). Data came from immunoSEQ multiplex PCR; TCRdb stores just in-frame clones and leaves some out. Here the sample spans about 94,000 clones, approximately 84% being singletons. The V end was cut by 6 bases, the J end by 0 bases, with 8 bases between. Germline V gives CDR1 SNHLY, CDR2 FYNNEI. This CDR3 comprises 13 residues. This sample was included in a study of blood T cell repertoires in COVID-19. Sequences were obtained from peripheral blood. The TCR comes from a man in his 60s with acute or convalescent COVID-19. The genes are TRBV2 and TRBJ1-1; D is ambiguous. CDR3 region: CASSGEVNTEAFF. CDR3 DNA: TGTGCCAGCAGCGGGGAGGTGAACACTGAAGCTTTCTTT.